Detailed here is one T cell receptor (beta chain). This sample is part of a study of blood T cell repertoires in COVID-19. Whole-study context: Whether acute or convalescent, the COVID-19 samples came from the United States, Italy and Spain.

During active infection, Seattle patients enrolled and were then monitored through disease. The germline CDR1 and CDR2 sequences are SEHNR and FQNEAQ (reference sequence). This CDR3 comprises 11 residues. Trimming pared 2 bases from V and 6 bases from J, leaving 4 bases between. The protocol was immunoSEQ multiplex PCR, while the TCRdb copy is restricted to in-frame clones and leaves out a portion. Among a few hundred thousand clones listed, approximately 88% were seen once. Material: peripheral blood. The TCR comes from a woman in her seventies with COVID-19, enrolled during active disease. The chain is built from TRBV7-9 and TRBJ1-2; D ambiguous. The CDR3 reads CASSLYDGYTF. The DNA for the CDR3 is TGTGCCAGCAGCTTATATGATGGCTACACCTTC.